The T cell receptor beta chain under discussion was sequenced for a study of blood T cells in healthy people across ages. Looking at the study overall: Using template switching, researchers captured about one barcoded beta molecule for each two T cells.

About this clonotype: Its antigen is as yet unknown.

It was 8 to 10 milliliters of peripheral blood that were drawn from each donor. Study results and limitations: Per million T cells, the diversity of TCR beta decreased roughly linearly as age advanced.

Primed by a sample-barcoded 5' primer and a J-beta primer mix, a second PCR proceeded for about 7 to 11 cycles. TCRdb processed the 5' RACE reads anew with MiXCR; each CDR3 protein has one entry. The top ten clones hold about 4% of a sample with 1.5 million to 1.9 million distinct CDR3 sequences, roughly 43% of them seen once. CDR3 length: 14 amino acids. The germline V gene has CDR1 SGDLS and CDR2 YYNGEE. The V and J ends lost 0 bases and 2 bases respectively, with 8 bases between them. The sequenced sample was blood. V usage is TRBV9 and J usage is TRBJ2-5; no clear D. The sequence was collected from a woman younger than 30 in good health. The CDR3 sequence: CASSVDDIQETQYF. The CDR3 DNA reads TGTGCCAGCAGCGTAGATGACATACAAGAGACCCAGTACTTC.